This TCR beta chain was retrieved from a study of blood T cell repertoires in COVID-19. Study at large: Donors in the United States, Italy and Spain gave samples during acute or convalescent COVID-19.

Trimming shortened V by 4 bases and J by 6 bases, and 14 bases separated the two germline ends. Per germline, CDR1 SGHRS and CDR2 YFSETQ. The CDR3 extends over 14 amino acids. TCRdb's table, derived via immunoSEQ multiplex PCR, lists solely in-frame clones and lacks some. The sample holds under 300,000 clones; 89% are singletons and the top ten take less than 1%. The chain combines TRBV5-1 with TRBJ2-1, with D possibly matching TRBD2 (6 bases). The sequence was collected from a woman between 35 and 50 years old who had recovered from COVID-19. Input material: peripheral blood. CDR3 DNA sequence: TGCGCCAGCAGCGCTGAACTAGCAGGCAATGAGCAGTTCTTC. Protein: CASSAELAGNEQFF.